This T cell receptor (beta chain) was obtained from a study of response to subunit inactivated influenza vaccine. One entry per CDR3 protein, called by TCRdb with MiXCR from the RT-PCR reads. The sample includes a few hundred thousand distinct CDR3 sequences, roughly 22% of them seen just once. Germline assignment: CDR1 MDHEN and CDR2 SYDVKM. This CDR3 has 12 amino acids. The ends were cut back, 6 bases at V and 6 bases at J, with 9 bases in the middle. The V call is TRBV28, the J call TRBJ2-1; D gene uncertain. This TCR derives from a man between 45 and 75 years old who received an inactivated influenza vaccine. The sequencing used PBMCs from blood, collected less than 22 months after vaccination. The CDR3 is CASSLAPNEQFF. CDR3 DNA: TGTGCCAGCAGCCTGGCCCCCAATGAGCAGTTCTTC.